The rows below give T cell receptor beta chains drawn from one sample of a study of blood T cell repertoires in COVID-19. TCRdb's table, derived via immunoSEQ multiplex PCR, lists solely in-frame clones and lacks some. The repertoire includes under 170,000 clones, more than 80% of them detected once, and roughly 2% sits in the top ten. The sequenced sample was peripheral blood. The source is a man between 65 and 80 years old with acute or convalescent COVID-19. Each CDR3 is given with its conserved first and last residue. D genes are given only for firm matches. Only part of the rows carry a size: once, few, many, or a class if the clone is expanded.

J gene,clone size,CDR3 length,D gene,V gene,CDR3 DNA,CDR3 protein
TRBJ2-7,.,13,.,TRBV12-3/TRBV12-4,TGTGCCAGCAGTTTTCAGGGGTCCTACGAGCAGTACTTC,CASSFQGSYEQYF
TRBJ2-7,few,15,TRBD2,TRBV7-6,TGTGCCAGCAGTTCGGACAGCGGGAGATCCTACGAGCAGTACTTC,CASSSDSGRSYEQYF
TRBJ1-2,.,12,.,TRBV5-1,TGCGCCAGCAGTGGCCTGGAGGATGGCTACACCTTC,CASSGLEDGYTF
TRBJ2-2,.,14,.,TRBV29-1,TGCAGCGTTGATTTCCAGGGAGGCACCGGGGAGCTGTTTTTT,CSVDFQGGTGELFF
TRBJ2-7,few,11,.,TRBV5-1,TGCGCCAGCGATATACAGGGATCTCGGTACTTC,CASDIQGSRYF
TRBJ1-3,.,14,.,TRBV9,TGTGCCAGCAGCCCCCTCCAGCGGGGAAACACCATATATTTT,CASSPLQRGNTIYF
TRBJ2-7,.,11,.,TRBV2,TGTGCCAGCAGTACCGAGTACGAGCAGTACTTC,CASSTEYEQYF
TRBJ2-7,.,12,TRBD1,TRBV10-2,TGCGCCAGCACCGACAGGGACCACGAGCAGTACTTC,CASTDRDHEQYF
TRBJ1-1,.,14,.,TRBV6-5,TGTGCCAGCAGACCAGGGGTGGGGAACACTGAAGCTTTCTTT,CASRPGVGNTEAFF
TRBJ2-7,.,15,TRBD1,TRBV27,TGTGCCAGCAGTTTATCGCAGGACAGGTCCTACGAGCAGTACTTC,CASSLSQDRSYEQYF
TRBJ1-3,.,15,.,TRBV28,TGTGCCAGCAGTTTACAGGCCTCTTCTATGCGTACCATATATTTT,CASSLQASSMRTIYF
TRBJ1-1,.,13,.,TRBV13,TGTGCCAGCAGCATAAAGGGGCCTAGTGAAGCTTTCTTT,CASSIKGPSEAFF
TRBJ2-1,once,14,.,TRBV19,TGTGCCAGTAGTATCAATTTAGATTACAATGAGCAGTTCTTC,CASSINLDYNEQFF
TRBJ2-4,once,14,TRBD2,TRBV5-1,TGCGCCAGCAGCCTAGCGGGGATCAAAAACATTCAGTACTTC,CASSLAGIKNIQYF
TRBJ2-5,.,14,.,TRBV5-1,TGCGCCAGCAGCTTGGCCGTGACAGTTGAGACCCAGTACTTC,CASSLAVTVETQYF
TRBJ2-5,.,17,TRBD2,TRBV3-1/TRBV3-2,TGTGCCAGCAGCCCCCGGGCGAGCGGGAGGCCAGGGGAGACCCAGTACTTC,CASSPRASGRPGETQYF
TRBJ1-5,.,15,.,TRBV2,TGTGCCAGCAACCGGGAGGGGCCTAGCAATCAGCCCCAGCATTTT,CASNREGPSNQPQHF
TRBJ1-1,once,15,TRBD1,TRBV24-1,TGTGCCACCAGTGACCCTGGGACAGGGAACACTGAAGCTTTCTTT,CATSDPGTGNTEAFF
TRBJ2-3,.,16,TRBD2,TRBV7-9,TGTGCCAGCAGCGGAACGACTAGCGGGGGGGCCGATACGCAGTATTTT,CASSGTTSGGADTQYF
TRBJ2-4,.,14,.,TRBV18,TGTGCCAGCTCAGGACAGGGAGGGCAAAACATTCAGTACTTC,CASSGQGGQNIQYF
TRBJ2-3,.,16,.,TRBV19,TGTGCCAGTAGTATAGAAGCGGAGCCGCGGGTGGATACGCAGTATTTT,CASSIEAEPRVDTQYF
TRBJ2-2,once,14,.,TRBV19,TGTGCCAGTAGTAGGCGGGAGAACACCGGGGAGCTGTTTTTT,CASSRRENTGELFF
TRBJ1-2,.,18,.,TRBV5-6,TGTGCCCTTCGCCAGCCCGTCGGGGAAGGGGGAACTAACTATGGCTACACCTTC,CALRQPVGEGGTNYGYTF
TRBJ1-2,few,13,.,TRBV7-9,TGTGCCAGCAGCCTGGAGGAGGTGGATGGCTACACCTTC,CASSLEEVDGYTF
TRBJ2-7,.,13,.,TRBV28,TGTGCCAGTACCAGGGTATACGGCTACGAGCAGTACTTC,CASTRVYGYEQYF
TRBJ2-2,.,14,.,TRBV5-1,TGCGCCAGCAGCTTAGGACAGACCACCGGGGAGCTGTTTTTT,CASSLGQTTGELFF
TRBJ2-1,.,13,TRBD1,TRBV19,TGTGCCACCCGACAGGGGGCGGTCAATGAGCAGTTCTTC,CATRQGAVNEQFF
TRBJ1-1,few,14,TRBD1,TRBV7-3,TGTGCCAGCAGCGCCCGACAGGGGAACACTGAAGCTTTCTTT,CASSARQGNTEAFF
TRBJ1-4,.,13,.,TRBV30,TGTGCCTGGAGTGCCCAGGGTAATGAAAAACTGTTTTTT,CAWSAQGNEKLFF
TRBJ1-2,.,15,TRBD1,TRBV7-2,TGTGCCAGCAGCTCGCCCGAGACAGGGATCGGTGGCTACACCTTC,CASSSPETGIGGYTF
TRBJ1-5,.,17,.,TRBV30,TGTGCCTGGAGTCCTAGGTTGGCACCTACCTACAATCAGCCCCAGCATTTT,CAWSPRLAPTYNQPQHF
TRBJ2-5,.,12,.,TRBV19,TGTGCCAGTAGTCCGGGGTGGGAGACCCAGTACTTC,CASSPGWETQYF
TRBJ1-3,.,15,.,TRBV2,TGTGCCAGCAGCGAACAGGGACACTCTGGAAACACCATATATTTT,CASSEQGHSGNTIYF
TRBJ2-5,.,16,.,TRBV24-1,TGTGCCACCAGTGATTTGCAGCATGGACAACAAGAGACCCAGTACTTC,CATSDLQHGQQETQYF
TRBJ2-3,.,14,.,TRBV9,TGTGCCAGCAGCGTGGATGGGGCGGGGAATACGCAGTATTTT,CASSVDGAGNTQYF
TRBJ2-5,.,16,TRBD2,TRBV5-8,TGTGCCAGCAGCGCTCCAGCGGGGGGGGGTCAAGAGACCCAGTACTTC,CASSAPAGGGQETQYF
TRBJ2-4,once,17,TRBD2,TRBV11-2,TGTGCCAGCAGCTTAGGGACTAGCGGCCTAGCCAAAAACATTCAGTACTTC,CASSLGTSGLAKNIQYF
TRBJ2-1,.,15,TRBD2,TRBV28,TGTGCCAGCAGGTACCGGGGCGGGAGTGGCGGTGAGCAGTTCTTC,CASRYRGGSGGEQFF
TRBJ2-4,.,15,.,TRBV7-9,TGTGCCAGCAGCTCGGACGGGATAGCCAAAAACATTCAGTACTTC,CASSSDGIAKNIQYF
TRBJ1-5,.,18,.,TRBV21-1,TGTGCCAGCAGCCTCCGGGACAGGGCTTTATATAGCAATCAGCCCCAGCATTTT,CASSLRDRALYSNQPQHF
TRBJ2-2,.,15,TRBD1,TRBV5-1,TGCGCCAGCAGTGGGACAGGGGGAAACACCGGGGAGCTGTTTTTT,CASSGTGGNTGELFF
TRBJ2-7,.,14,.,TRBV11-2,TGTGCCAGCAGCCACCCGGACAGCTCCTACGAGCAGTACTTC,CASSHPDSSYEQYF
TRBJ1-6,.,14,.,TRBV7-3,TGTGCCAGCAGCTTAAGCGGGCCTAATTCACCCCTCCACTTT,CASSLSGPNSPLHF
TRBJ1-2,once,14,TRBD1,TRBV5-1,TGCGCCAGCAGCTCCGGAGGACAGGGAGGAGGCTACACCTTC,CASSSGGQGGGYTF
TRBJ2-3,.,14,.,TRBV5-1,TGCGTCAGCAGCTTGGTAGAAACCCCAGATACGCAGTATTTT,CVSSLVETPDTQYF
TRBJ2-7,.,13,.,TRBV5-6,TGTGCCAGCAGCTTGCTGACAGGATCCGAGCAGTACTTC,CASSLLTGSEQYF
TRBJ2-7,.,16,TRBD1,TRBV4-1,TGCGCCAGCAGCCAAGAAAGGGGGCGCTCTTCCTACGAGCAGTACTTC,CASSQERGRSSYEQYF
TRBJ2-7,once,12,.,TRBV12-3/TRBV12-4,TGTGCCAGCAGTTTCCGGGGAGACGAGCAGTACTTC,CASSFRGDEQYF
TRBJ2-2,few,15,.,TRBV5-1,TGCGCCAGCAGCTTGGGGACAGCGAATACCGGGGAGCTGTTTTTT,CASSLGTANTGELFF
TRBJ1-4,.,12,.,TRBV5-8,TGTGCCAGCAGCATAATACAGGGTAGACTGTTTTTT,CASSIIQGRLFF